The clone carrying this T cell receptor beta chain was seen only once. Losses at the gene ends were 1 base for V and 4 bases for J; bases not matched to a gene: 5. Germline V lookup: CDR1 LGHDT, CDR2 YNNKEL (reference sequence). The CDR3 extends over 16 amino acids. This sample is part of a study of blood T cell repertoires in COVID-19. Study-level background: COVID-19 samples collected from the United States, Italy and Spain covered acute and convalescent phases. PBMCs, B-cell-depleted T cells, or T cells provided the cDNA or gDNA that made up the material.

How the authors handled the data: The authors estimated nucleated cell counts from reference gene primer amplification. Clones were sequenced by immunoSEQ multiplex PCR, and TCRdb holds only the in-frame ones, with some missing. V, J and clone size were drawn from that table, and D and trimming were deduced from the DNA. The repertoire consists of more than 150,000 clones, with under 90% occurring once and the leading ten covering approximately 0.5%. Sequencing input: peripheral blood. The clonotype was recovered from a man in his sixties with acute or convalescent COVID-19. V usage is TRBV3-1 (or the pseudogene TRBV3-2) and J usage is TRBJ2-1, with 9 bases identical to TRBD1. The chain's CDR3 is CASSQGQGGSYNEQFF. The DNA of the CDR3 is TGTGCCAGCAGCCAAGGACAGGGGGGTAGTTACAATGAGCAGTTCTTC.